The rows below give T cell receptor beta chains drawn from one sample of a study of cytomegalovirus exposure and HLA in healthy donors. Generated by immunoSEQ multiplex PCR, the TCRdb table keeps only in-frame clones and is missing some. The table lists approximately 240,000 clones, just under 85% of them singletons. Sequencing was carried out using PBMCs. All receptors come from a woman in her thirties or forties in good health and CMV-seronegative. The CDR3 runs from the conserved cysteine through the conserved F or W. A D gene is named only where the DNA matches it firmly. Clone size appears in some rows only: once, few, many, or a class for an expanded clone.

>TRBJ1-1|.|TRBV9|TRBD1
CASSPEGANTEAFF
TGTGCCAGCAGCCCCGAGGGGGCGAACACTGAAGCTTTCTTT
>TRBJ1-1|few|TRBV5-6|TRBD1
CASSLKFNTGGTEAFF
TGTGCCAGCAGCTTAAAATTTAATACAGGGGGCACTGAAGCTTTCTTT
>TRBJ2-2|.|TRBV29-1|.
CSPCRGGDFYTGELFF
TGCAGCCCGTGTAGGGGTGGGGACTTTTACACCGGGGAGCTGTTTTTT
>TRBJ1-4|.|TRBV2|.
CASSDWGGNGEKLFF
TGTGCCAGCAGTGATTGGGGAGGCAACGGTGAAAAACTGTTTTTT
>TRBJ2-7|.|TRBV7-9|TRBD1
CASTGDRAYEQYF
TGTGCCAGCACCGGGGACAGGGCCTACGAGCAGTACTTC
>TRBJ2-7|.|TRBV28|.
CASSLSSGAEQYF
TGTGCCAGCAGTTTAAGTTCCGGAGCCGAGCAGTACTTC
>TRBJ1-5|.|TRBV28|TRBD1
CASRGQGASNQPQHF
TGTGCCAGCAGGGGACAGGGGGCGAGCAATCAGCCCCAGCATTTT
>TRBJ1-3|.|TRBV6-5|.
CASSYSDTPGNTIYF
TGTGCCAGCAGTTACTCAGACACCCCTGGAAACACCATATATTTT
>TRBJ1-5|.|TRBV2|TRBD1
CASSGQGVSNQPQHF
TGTGCCAGCAGTGGGCAGGGGGTATCCAATCAGCCCCAGCATTTT
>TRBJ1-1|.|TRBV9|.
CASGRGPNTEAFF
TGTGCCAGCGGGCGGGGGCCGAACACTGAAGCTTTCTTT
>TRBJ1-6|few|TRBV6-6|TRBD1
CASRGTGKPYNSPLHF
TGTGCCAGCAGGGGGACAGGGAAGCCCTATAATTCACCCCTCCACTTT
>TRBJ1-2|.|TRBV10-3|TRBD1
CAISDPTGRVNYGYTF
TGTGCCATCAGTGACCCGACAGGGCGAGTGAACTATGGCTACACCTTC
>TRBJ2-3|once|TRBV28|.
CASSLGGGTDTQYF
TGTGCCAGCAGTTTAGGCGGGGGCACAGATACGCAGTATTTT
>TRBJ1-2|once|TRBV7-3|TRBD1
CASSALPTGKGNYGYTF
TGTGCCAGCAGCGCCCTCCCGACAGGGAAGGGTAACTATGGCTACACCTTC
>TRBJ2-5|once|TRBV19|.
CASSVRPDQETQYF
TGTGCCAGTAGTGTCCGTCCCGACCAAGAGACCCAGTACTTC
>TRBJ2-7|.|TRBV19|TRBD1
CASRTGGGEQYF
TGTGCCAGTAGAACAGGGGGCGGCGAGCAGTACTTC